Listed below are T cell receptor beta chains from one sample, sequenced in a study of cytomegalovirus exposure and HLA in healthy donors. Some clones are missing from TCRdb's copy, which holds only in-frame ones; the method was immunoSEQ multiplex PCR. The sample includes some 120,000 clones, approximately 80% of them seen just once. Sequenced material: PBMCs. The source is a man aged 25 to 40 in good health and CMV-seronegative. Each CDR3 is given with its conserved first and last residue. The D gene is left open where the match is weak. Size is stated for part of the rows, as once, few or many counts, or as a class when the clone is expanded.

CASSGTSGKETQYF	TGTGCCAGCAGTGGGACTAGCGGGAAAGAGACCCAGTACTTC	14	few	TRBV25-1	TRBD2	TRBJ2-5
CASSLHAAGGYYNEQFF	TGTGCCAGCAGCTTACACGCGGCCGGGGGTTACTACAATGAGCAGTTCTTC	17	once	TRBV7-3	NA	TRBJ2-1
CASSWEGGADYGYTF	TGTGCCAGCAGCTGGGAAGGGGGCGCCGACTATGGCTACACCTTC	15	few	TRBV13	TRBD1	TRBJ1-2
CASSLLRRGRDNYGYTF	TGTGCCAGCAGTTTACTGCGTCGGGGTAGGGATAACTATGGCTACACCTTC	17	NA	TRBV28	NA	TRBJ1-2
CASSFSRRGEETQYF	TGCGCCAGCAGCTTTAGCCGGCGGGGGGAGGAGACCCAGTACTTC	15	NA	TRBV5-1	TRBD2	TRBJ2-5
CASSGAPRQGAHTGELFF	TGCGCCAGCAGCGGGGCACCGAGACAGGGGGCGCACACCGGGGAGCTGTTTTTT	18	few	TRBV5-1	TRBD1	TRBJ2-2
CACRQDIQPQHF	TGTGCCTGTCGACAGGATATCCAGCCCCAGCATTTT	12	few	TRBV28	NA	TRBJ1-5
CASSFGQVEQYF	TGCGCCAGCAGCTTTGGACAGGTCGAGCAGTACTTC	12	NA	TRBV5-1	TRBD1	TRBJ2-7
CASSFGGARGNTIYF	TGTGCCAGCAGTTTCGGGGGGGCGCGGGGAAACACCATATATTTT	15	NA	TRBV27	NA	TRBJ1-3
CASSQGLNTEAFF	TGTGCCAGCAGTCAGGGCCTGAACACTGAAGCTTTCTTT	13	NA	TRBV6-4	NA	TRBJ1-1
CASSHGSHYEQYF	TGTGCCAGCAGCCACGGGTCCCACTACGAGCAGTACTTC	13	once	TRBV13	NA	TRBJ2-7
CASSYSGQATYEQYF	TGTGCCAGCAGTTACTCGGGACAGGCAACCTACGAGCAGTACTTC	15	once	TRBV6-5	TRBD1	TRBJ2-7
CASSETGLNTEAFF	TGTGCCAGCAGCGAGACAGGGTTGAACACTGAAGCTTTCTTT	14	few	TRBV9	TRBD1	TRBJ1-1
CASSLANLAGGPIKNEQYF	TGTGCCAGCAGCTTAGCGAATTTAGCGGGGGGGCCGATTAAGAACGAGCAGTACTTC	19	few	TRBV7-2	TRBD2	TRBJ2-7
CASRKQGEAFF	TGTGCCAGCAGGAAGCAGGGGGAAGCTTTCTTT	11	once	TRBV6-5	NA	TRBJ1-1
CASRRQGGNTEAFF	TGTGCCAGTAGACGACAGGGGGGGAACACTGAAGCTTTCTTT	14	once	TRBV19	TRBD1	TRBJ1-1
CAISEGSRVQPQHF	TGTGCCATCAGTGAGGGGTCCCGGGTTCAGCCCCAGCATTTT	14	NA	TRBV10-3	NA	TRBJ1-5
CASSLALSSEQYF	TGTGCCAGCAGCTTGGCCTTATCTTCCGAGCAGTACTTC	13	NA	TRBV5-4	NA	TRBJ2-7
CASSPERTSGNNEQFF	TGCGCCAGCAGCCCCGAGAGGACTAGCGGGAATAATGAGCAGTTCTTC	16	NA	TRBV4-1	TRBD2	TRBJ2-1
CASSLVRDSQETQYF	TGTGCCAGCTCACTCGTCCGGGACAGCCAAGAGACCCAGTACTTC	15	few	TRBV18	TRBD1	TRBJ2-5
CASSTRGGYNEQFF	TGCGCCAGCAGTACTAGGGGGGGTTACAATGAGCAGTTCTTC	14	once	TRBV10-1	NA	TRBJ2-1
CASKTGATGQPQHF	TGTGCCAGCAAGACAGGGGCCACGGGTCAGCCCCAGCATTTT	14	few	TRBV6-5	TRBD1	TRBJ1-5
CASSVDTTNEKLFF	TGTGCCAGCAGCGTAGATACAACTAATGAAAAACTGTTTTTT	14	NA	TRBV9	NA	TRBJ1-4
CATSRGGQGNTGELFF	TGTGCCACCAGCAGAGGGGGACAGGGAAACACCGGGGAGCTGTTTTTT	16	NA	TRBV15	TRBD1	TRBJ2-2
CASTEETSGGSSTDTQYF	TGTGCCAGCACCGAAGAGACTAGCGGGGGATCTAGCACAGATACGCAGTATTTT	18	NA	TRBV7-8	TRBD2	TRBJ2-3
CASRGTAPGLSPQHF	TGTGCCAGCAGGGGGACAGCTCCTGGCCTATCGCCCCAGCATTTT	15	NA	TRBV6-1	TRBD1	TRBJ1-5
CAWSPSNTEAFF	TGTGCCTGGAGTCCCTCTAACACTGAAGCTTTCTTT	12	NA	TRBV30	NA	TRBJ1-1
CASSLSSRGTGHGYTF	TGTGCCAGCAGTTTATCCAGCAGAGGGACAGGGCATGGCTACACCTTC	16	NA	TRBV27	TRBD1	TRBJ1-2
CASSWGDSSGNTIYF	TGCGCCAGCAGCTGGGGAGACTCCTCTGGAAACACCATATATTTT	15	NA	TRBV5-1	NA	TRBJ1-3
CASSIQVEQFF	TGTGCCAGCAGTATACAGGTTGAGCAGTTCTTC	11	once	TRBV28	NA	TRBJ2-1
CASSARTASNQPQHF	TGTGCCAGTAGTGCAAGGACAGCAAGCAATCAGCCCCAGCATTTT	15	NA	TRBV19	NA	TRBJ1-5